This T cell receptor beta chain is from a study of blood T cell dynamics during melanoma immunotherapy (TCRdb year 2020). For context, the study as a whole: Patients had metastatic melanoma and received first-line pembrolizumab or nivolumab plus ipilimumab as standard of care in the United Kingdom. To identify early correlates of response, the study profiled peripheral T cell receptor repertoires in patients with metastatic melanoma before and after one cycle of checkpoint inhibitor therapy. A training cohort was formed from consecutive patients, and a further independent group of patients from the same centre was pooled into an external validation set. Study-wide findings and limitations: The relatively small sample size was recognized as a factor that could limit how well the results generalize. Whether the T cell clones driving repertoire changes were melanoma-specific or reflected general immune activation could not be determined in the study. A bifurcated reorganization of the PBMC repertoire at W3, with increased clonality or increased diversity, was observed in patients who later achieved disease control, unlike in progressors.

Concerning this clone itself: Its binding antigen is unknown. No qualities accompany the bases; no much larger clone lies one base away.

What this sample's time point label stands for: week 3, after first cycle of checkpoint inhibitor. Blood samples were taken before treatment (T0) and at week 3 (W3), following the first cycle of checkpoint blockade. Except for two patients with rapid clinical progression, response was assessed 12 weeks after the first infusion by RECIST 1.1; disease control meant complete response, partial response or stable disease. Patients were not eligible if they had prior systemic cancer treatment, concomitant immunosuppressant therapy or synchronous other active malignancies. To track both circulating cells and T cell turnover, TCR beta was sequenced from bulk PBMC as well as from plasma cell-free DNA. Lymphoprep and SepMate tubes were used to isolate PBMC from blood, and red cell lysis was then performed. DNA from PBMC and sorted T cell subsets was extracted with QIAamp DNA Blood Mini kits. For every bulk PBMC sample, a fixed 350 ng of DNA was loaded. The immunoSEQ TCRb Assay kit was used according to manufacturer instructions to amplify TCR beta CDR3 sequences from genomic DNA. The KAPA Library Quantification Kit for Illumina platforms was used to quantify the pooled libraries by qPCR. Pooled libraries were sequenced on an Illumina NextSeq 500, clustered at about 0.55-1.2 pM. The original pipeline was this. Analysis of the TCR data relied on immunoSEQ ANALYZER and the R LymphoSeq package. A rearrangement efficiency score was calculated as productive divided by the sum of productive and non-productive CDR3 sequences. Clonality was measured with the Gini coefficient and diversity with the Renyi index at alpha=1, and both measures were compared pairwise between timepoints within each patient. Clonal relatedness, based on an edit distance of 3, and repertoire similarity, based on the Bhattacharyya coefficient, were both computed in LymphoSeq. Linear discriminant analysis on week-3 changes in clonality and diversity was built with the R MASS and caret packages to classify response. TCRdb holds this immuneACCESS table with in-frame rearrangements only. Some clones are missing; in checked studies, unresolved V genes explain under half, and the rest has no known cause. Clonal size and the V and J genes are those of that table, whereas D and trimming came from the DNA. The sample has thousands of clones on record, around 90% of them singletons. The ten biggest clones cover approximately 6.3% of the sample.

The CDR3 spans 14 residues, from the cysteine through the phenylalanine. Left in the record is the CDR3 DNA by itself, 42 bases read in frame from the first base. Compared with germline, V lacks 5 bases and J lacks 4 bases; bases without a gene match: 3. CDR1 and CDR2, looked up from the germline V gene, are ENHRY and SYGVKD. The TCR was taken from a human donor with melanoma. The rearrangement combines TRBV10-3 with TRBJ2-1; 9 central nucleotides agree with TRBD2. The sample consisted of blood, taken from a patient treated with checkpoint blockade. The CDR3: CAISLTSGYNEQFF. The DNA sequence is TGTGCCATCAGTCTCACTAGCGGGTACAATGAGCAGTTCTTC.